This T cell receptor (beta chain) was captured in a study of Ad26.COV2.S vaccination and SARS-CoV-2 variants. General study results and limits: Analyses of TCR breadth and depth may have underestimated total T cell responses. Reportedly, spike-specific CD8+ and CD4+ T cell responses achieved substantial breadth once vaccination had taken place. Vaccinees showed greater spike-specific TCR breadth than placebo recipients.

As regards this clone: Its cognate antigen is unknown. A junction boundary mismatches the germline segment, possibly from a read error.

Germline V lookup: CDR1 MNHEY, CDR2 SVGAGI. This CDR3 is built from 13 residues. This table comes from immunoSEQ multiplex PCR, and its TCRdb copy is limited to in-frame clones, with some not included. The sample contains around 400,000 clones, 80% to 95% of which appear only once. Regarding treatment: roughly 19 received Ad26.COV2.S at low or high dose, single or two shots; about 5 received placebo; per-sample allocation not given. Samples were taken on day 63 after the first vaccine or placebo injection. An adult of 18-55 years in Boston served as donor. Sequences were derived from peripheral blood, sampled in a trial of Ad26.COV2.S vaccine versus placebo. The receptor comes from a person aged 18-60 years who received the Ad26.COV2.S COVID-19 vaccine or a placebo. This chain links TRBV6-5 with TRBJ2-7; a possible D gene is TRBD2 (5 bases). DNA for the CDR3: TGTGCCAGCAGTCACTCCGGGGTGGGGGAGCAGTACTTC. It encodes CASSHSGVGEQYF.